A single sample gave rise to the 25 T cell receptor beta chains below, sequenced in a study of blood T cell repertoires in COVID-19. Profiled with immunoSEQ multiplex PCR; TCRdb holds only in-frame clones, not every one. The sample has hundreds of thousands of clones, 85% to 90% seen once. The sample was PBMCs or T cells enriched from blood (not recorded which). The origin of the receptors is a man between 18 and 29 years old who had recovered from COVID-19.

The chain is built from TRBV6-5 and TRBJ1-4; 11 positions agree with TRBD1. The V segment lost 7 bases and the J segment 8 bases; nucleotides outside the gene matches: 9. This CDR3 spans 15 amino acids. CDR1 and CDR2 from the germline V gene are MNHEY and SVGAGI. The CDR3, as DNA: TGTGCCAGCACTTCCCCGGACAGGGGGCAGGAAAAACTGTTTTTT. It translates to CASTSPDRGQEKLFF.

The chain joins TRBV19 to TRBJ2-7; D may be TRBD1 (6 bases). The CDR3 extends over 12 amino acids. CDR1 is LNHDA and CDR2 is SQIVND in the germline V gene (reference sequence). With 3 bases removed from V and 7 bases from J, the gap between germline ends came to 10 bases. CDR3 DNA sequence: TGTGCCAGTAGTATTGGACAGCGTGAGCAGTACTTC. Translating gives CASSIGQREQYF.

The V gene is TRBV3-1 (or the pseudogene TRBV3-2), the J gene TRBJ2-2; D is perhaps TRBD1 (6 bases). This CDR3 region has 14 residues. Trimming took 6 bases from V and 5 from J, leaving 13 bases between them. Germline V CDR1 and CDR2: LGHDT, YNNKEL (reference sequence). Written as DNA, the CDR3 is TGTGCCAGCAGTCGGCCCGGACAGACCGGGGAGCTGTTTTTT. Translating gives CASSRPGQTGELFF.

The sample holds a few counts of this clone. CDR3 loop: CASSFPSSYEQYF. CDR3 DNA: TGTGCCAGCAGTTTTCCCTCCTCCTACGAGCAGTACTTC. The chain carries TRBV7-9 and TRBJ2-7; D not certain. Germline loops: CDR1 SEHNR, CDR2 FQNEAQ (reference sequence). The CDR3 is 13 residues long. V lost 6 bases and J 0 bases, leaving 9 bases between the germline ends.

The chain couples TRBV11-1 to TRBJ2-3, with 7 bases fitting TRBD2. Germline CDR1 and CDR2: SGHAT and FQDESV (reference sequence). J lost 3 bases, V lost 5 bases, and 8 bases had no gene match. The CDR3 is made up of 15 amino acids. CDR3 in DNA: TGTGCCAGCAGCCGAACGGGGGGAGTTACAGATACGCAGTATTTT. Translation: CASSRTGGVTDTQYF.

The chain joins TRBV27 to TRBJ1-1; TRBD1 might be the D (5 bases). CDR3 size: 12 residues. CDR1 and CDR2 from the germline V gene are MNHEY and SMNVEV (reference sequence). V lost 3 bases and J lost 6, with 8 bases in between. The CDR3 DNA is TGTGCCAGCAGTTTCACGGGGGCTGAAGCTTTCTTT. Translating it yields CASSFTGAEAFF.

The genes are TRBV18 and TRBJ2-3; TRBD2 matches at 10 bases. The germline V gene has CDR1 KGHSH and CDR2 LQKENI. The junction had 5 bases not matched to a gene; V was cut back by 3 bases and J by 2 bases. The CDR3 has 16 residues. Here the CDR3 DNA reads TGTGCCAGCTCACCTCCCGGGACTAGCGCCACAGATACGCAGTATTTT. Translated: CASSPPGTSATDTQYF.

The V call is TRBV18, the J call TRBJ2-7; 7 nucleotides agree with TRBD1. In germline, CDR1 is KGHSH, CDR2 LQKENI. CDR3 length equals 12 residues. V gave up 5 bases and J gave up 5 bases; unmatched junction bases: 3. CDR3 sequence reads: CASSIDRDEQYF. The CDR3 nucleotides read TGTGCCAGCTCAATCGACAGGGACGAGCAGTACTTC.

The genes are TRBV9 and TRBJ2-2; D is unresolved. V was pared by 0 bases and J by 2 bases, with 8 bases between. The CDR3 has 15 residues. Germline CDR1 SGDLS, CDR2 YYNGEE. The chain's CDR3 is CASSVVPLNTGELFF. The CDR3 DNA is TGTGCCAGCAGCGTAGTTCCACTAAACACCGGGGAGCTGTTTTTT.

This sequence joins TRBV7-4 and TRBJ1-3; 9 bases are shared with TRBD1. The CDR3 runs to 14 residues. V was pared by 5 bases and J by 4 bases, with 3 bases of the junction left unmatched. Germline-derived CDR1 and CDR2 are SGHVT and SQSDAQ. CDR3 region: CASSTGGSGNTIYF. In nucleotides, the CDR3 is TGTGCCAGCAGCACAGGGGGCTCCGGAAACACCATATATTTT.

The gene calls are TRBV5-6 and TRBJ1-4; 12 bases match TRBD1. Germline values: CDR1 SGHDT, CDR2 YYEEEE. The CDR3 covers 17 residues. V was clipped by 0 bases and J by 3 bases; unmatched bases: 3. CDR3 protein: CASSLEGTGGPNEKLFF. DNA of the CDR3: TGTGCCAGCAGCTTGGAAGGGACAGGGGGCCCTAATGAAAAACTGTTTTTT.

The CDR3 nucleotides read TGCAGTGCTGCTCAGGGGAATGAGCAGTTCTTC. This codes for CSAAQGNEQFF. The chain is built from TRBV20-1 and TRBJ2-1; D might be TRBD1 (6 bases). Per germline, CDR1 DFQATT and CDR2 SNEGSKA (reference sequence). V dropped 5 bases and J dropped 7 bases, with 9 bases sitting between them. The CDR3 is 11 amino acids.

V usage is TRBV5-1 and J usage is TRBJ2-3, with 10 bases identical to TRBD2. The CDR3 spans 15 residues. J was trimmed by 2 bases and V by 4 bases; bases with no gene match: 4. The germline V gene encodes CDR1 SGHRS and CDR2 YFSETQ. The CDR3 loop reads CASSPLAGHTDTQYF. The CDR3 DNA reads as TGCGCCAGCAGCCCACTAGCGGGGCACACAGATACGCAGTATTTT.

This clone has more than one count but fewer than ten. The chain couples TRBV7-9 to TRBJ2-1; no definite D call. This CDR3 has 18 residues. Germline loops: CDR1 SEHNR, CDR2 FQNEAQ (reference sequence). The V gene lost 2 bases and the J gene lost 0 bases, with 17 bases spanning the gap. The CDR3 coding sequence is TGTGCCAGCAGCTTAACCCGACTGGCCGTTAGCTCCTACAATGAGCAGTTCTTC. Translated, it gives CASSLTRLAVSSYNEQFF.

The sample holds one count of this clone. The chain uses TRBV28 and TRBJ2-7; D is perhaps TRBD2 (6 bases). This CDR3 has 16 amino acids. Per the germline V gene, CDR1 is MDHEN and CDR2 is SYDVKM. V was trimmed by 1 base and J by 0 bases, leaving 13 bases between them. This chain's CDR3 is CASSLFPSATSYEQYF. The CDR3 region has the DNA TGTGCCAGCAGTTTATTCCCTAGCGCGACCTCCTACGAGCAGTACTTC. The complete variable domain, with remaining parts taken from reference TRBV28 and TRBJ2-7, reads DVKVTQSSRYLVKRTGEKVFLECVQDMDHENMFWYRQDPGLGLRLIYFSYDVKMKEKGDIPEGYSVSREKKERFSLILESASTNQTSMYLCASSLFPSATSYEQYFGPGTRLTVT.

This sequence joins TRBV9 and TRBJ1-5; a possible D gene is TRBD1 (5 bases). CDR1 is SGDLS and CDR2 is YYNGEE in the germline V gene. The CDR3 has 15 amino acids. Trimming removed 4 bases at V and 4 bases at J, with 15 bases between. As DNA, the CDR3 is TGTGCCAGCAGCCCGAGCTGGGGGGGTAATCAGCCCCAGCATTTT. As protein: CASSPSWGGNQPQHF.

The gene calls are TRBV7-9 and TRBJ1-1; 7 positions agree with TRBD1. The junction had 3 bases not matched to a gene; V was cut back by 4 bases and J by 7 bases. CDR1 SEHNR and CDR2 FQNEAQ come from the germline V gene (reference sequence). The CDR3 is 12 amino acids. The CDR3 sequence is CASSWGDSEAFF. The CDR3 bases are TGTGCCAGCAGCTGGGGGGACAGTGAAGCTTTCTTT.

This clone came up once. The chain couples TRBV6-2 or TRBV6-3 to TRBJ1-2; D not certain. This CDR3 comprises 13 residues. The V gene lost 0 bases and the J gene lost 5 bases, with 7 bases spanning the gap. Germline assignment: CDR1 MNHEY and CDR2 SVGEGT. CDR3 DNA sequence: TGTGCCAGCAGTTACTCGACTGAGTATGGCTACACCTTC. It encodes CASSYSTEYGYTF.

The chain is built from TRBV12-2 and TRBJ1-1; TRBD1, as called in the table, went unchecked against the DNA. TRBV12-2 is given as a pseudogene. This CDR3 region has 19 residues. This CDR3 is CASRNRDRGLLGAGAEAFF. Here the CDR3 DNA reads TGTGCAAGTCGCAACCGGGACAGGGGGCTGTTAGGGGCTGGCGCTGAAGCTTTCTTT.

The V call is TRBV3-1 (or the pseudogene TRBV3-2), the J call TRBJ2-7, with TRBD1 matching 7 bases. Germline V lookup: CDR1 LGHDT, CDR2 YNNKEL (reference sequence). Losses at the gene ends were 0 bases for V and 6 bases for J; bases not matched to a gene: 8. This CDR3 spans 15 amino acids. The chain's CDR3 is CASSQEFHRGFEQYF. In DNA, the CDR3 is TGTGCCAGCAGCCAAGAGTTTCACAGGGGATTCGAGCAGTACTTC.

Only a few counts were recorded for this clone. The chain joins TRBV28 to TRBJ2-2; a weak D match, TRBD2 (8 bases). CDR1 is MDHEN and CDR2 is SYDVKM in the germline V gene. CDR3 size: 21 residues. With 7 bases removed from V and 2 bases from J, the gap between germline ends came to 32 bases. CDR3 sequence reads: CASTLGSQGRLAGSNTGELFF. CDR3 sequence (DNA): TGTGCCAGCACCCTAGGATCACAGGGGAGGCTAGCGGGCTCTAACACCGGGGAGCTGTTTTTT.

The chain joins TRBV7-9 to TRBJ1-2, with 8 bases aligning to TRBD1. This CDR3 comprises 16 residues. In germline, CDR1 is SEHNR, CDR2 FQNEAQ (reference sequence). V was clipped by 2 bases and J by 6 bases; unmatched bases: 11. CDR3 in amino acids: CASSLMVRQGKNGYTF. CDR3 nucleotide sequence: TGTGCCAGCAGCTTAATGGTGAGACAGGGGAAAAATGGCTACACCTTC.

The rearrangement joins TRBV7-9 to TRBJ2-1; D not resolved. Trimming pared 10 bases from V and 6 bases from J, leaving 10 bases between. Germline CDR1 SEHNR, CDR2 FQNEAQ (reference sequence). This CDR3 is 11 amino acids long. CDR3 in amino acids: CATGEVNEQFF. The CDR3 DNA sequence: TGTGCCACCGGAGAAGTCAATGAGCAGTTCTTC.

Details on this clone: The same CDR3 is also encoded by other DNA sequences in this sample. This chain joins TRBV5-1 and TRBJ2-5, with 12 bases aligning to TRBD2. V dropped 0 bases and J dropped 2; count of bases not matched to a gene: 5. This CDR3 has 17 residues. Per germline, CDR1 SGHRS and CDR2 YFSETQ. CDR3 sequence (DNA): TGCGCCAGCAGCTTGGCCCTAGCGGGGGGGCCACAAGAGACCCAGTACTTC. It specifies CASSLALAGGPQETQYF.

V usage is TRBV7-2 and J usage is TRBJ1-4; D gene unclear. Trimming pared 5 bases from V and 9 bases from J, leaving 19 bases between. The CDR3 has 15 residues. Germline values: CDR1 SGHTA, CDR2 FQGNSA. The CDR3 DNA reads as TGTGCCAGCAGCCTAGGAGGAGGCGCGGGAAAAAAACTGTTTTTT. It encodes CASSLGGGAGKKLFF.